The present T cell receptor (beta chain) was sequenced within a study of shared clonotypes between healthy human individuals. The length of the CDR3 is 13 residues. Germline lookup yields CDR1 PRHDT and CDR2 FYEKMQ (reference sequence). The trim removed 4 bases at V and 4 bases at J, leaving 2 bases unmatched. Data came from immunoSEQ multiplex PCR; TCRdb stores just in-frame clones and leaves some out. The profile covers approximately 95,000 clones, with about two thirds appearing a single time and 45% to 50% taken by the ten largest. The source material was memory CD8+ T cells sorted from blood. Described subset: CD45RO+ cells pooled with CCR7-negative TemRA cells. The rearrangement joins TRBV13 to TRBJ2-7, with 9 positions matching TRBD1. The receptor's source is a man aged 25-45 years in good health. In DNA, the CDR3 is TGTGCCAGCAGCTCGGGACAGGGATACGAGCAGTACTTC. Amino acid sequence: CASSSGQGYEQYF.